The 21 T cell receptor beta chains below were found in one sample sequenced in a study of T-cell reconstitution after alpha-beta-depleted transplantation in children. Using unique molecular identifiers, the investigators prepared the TCRbeta library. MiXCR, run by TCRdb on the PCR reads, gives a single entry per CDR3 protein. The sample carries about 420,000 distinct CDR3 sequences, around 15% recorded once. Sample: PBMCs, mostly from graft donor cells, taken 360 days after TCRalphabeta/CD19-depleted stem cell transplant. These receptors originate from a boy younger than two who had a stem cell transplant for Wiskott-Aldrich syndrome, so the T cells may come from the graft donor.

This clonotype showed up just a few times. The chain joins TRBV20-1 to TRBJ2-3, with unresolved D. Trimming took off 4 bases at V and 3 bases at J, with 20 bases between the two ends. From germline, CDR1 is DFQATT and CDR2 SNEGSKA (reference sequence). The CDR3 has 16 residues. The CDR3 sequence: CSATTPWGSGTDTQYF. The CDR3 nucleotides are TGCAGTGCTACGACGCCATGGGGAAGTGGAACAGATACGCAGTATTTT.

The genes are TRBV20-1 and TRBJ2-2; the match to TRBD1 covers 7 bases. Germline trimming cut 3 bases from V and 1 base from J; bases unmatched to any gene: 2. Looked up from germline, CDR1 is DFQATT and CDR2 is SNEGSKA (reference sequence). This CDR3 is built from 14 residues. CDR3 amino acids: CSASRTGNTGELFF. CDR3 DNA: TGCAGTGCTAGTAGGACAGGGAACACCGGGGAGCTGTTTTTT.

Ten or more counts support this clonotype. CDR3 residues: CATSDLRAGWTGELFF. CDR3 nucleotide sequence: TGTGCCACCAGTGATTTGCGTGCAGGGTGGACCGGGGAGCTGTTTTTT. This chain connects TRBV24-1 to TRBJ2-2; maybe TRBD1 (5 bases). This CDR3 has 16 amino acids. The germline gives CDR1 KGHDR, CDR2 SFDVKD. V was shortened by 0 bases and J by 5 bases, with 12 bases between the two germline ends.

This clonotype was seen a handful of times. The V call is TRBV20-1, the J call TRBJ2-1; 9 nucleotides align to TRBD1. Germline CDR1 DFQATT, CDR2 SNEGSKA (reference sequence). The CDR3 is made up of 14 amino acids. With V trimmed by 6 bases and J by 4 bases, 7 bases remained unmatched. Here the CDR3 DNA reads TGCAGTGCAAGGACAGGGGTGAGTTACAATGAGCAGTTCTTC. Its translation is CSARTGVSYNEQFF.

The table lists this clonotype with a few counts. The chain carries TRBV7-2 and TRBJ2-3, with 7 bases lining up with TRBD2. The ends lost 5 bases at V and 2 bases at J; junction bases unmatched: 22. The CDR3 is 20 amino acids. CDR1 is SGHTA, CDR2 FQGNSA, per germline. The CDR3 nucleotides are TGTGCCAGCAGCCGCCCGCTATTTAAGGGATTCAGCGGGAACACAGATACGCAGTATTTT. Translating it yields CASSRPLFKGFSGNTDTQYF.

There are a few counts of this clonotype. The CDR3 here is CASSQEALSYNEQFF. The CDR3 bases are TGTGCCAGCAGCCAAGAGGCCCTTTCCTACAATGAGCAGTTCTTC. The chain recombines TRBV14 with TRBJ2-1; D not certain. The V and J ends lost 0 bases and 1 base respectively, with 7 bases between them. This CDR3 comprises 15 residues. Per germline, CDR1 SGHDN and CDR2 FVKESK.

CDR3: CSVGGQGRYEQYF. In nucleotides, the CDR3 is TGCAGCGTTGGGGGACAGGGGAGGTACGAGCAGTACTTC. The gene calls are TRBV29-1 and TRBJ2-7; TRBD1 agrees at 10 bases. The CDR3 consists of 13 residues. Trimming at V came to 4 bases and at J to 4 bases, leaving 4 bases not matched to a gene. Germline V lookup: CDR1 SQVTM, CDR2 ANQGSEA.

This clonotype showed up just a few times. V and J are TRBV5-1 and TRBJ2-7; a possible D gene is TRBD1 (6 bases). The CDR3 has 13 residues. Germline CDR1 and CDR2: SGHRS and YFSETQ. The V end lost 4 bases, the J end lost 7 bases, and 15 bases lay between the germline ends. CDR3 bases: TGCGCCAGCAGCCCCGGGACACCTTCAGAGCAGTACTTC. The encoded protein is CASSPGTPSEQYF.

The chain combines TRBV2 with TRBJ2-3; 8 nucleotides line up with TRBD2. J was trimmed by 2 bases and V by 10 bases; bases with no gene match: 11. Germline V lookup: CDR1 SNHLY, CDR2 FYNNEI. The CDR3 is 15 residues long. CDR3 sequence reads: CAISGGTSYTDTQYF. In nucleotides, the CDR3 is TGTGCCATCTCGGGGGGGACATCCTACACAGATACGCAGTATTTT. The variable domain in full, completed from reference TRBV2 and TRBJ2-3, reads EPEVTQTPSHQVTQMGQEVILRCVPISNHLYFYWYRQILGQKVEFLVSFYNNEISEKSEIFDDQFSVERPDGSNFTLKIRSTKLEDSAMYFCAISGGTSYTDTQYFGPGTRLTVL.

The chain recombines TRBV27 with TRBJ2-5; possible D gene TRBD2, 6 bases. Trimming removed 2 bases from V and 1 base from J, with 17 bases in between. CDR1 and CDR2 (germline): MNHEY, SMNVEV (reference sequence). The CDR3 contains 17 residues. The CDR3, as DNA: TGTGCCAGCAGTTTAAACGGGAGAGGTAGGGCCCAAGAGACCCAGTACTTC. Its translation: CASSLNGRGRAQETQYF.

This clonotype appeared a few times. The J gene is TRBJ2-7, the V gene TRBV3-1, with TRBD1 matching 10 bases. Germline CDR1 is LGHDT and CDR2 is YNNKEL (reference sequence). This CDR3 spans 13 amino acids. V shed 1 base, J shed 6 bases, and the junction held 0 bases outside the gene matches. This CDR3 is CASSQGTGGEQYF. The CDR3 DNA sequence: TGTGCCAGCAGCCAAGGGACAGGGGGCGAGCAGTACTTC.

Only a few counts were recorded for this clonotype. The rearrangement uses TRBV5-1 and TRBJ2-3, with D unresolved. The germline V gene has CDR1 SGHRS and CDR2 YFSETQ. This CDR3 comprises 15 residues. Trimming took 2 bases from V and 2 from J, leaving 12 bases between them. CDR3 protein: CASSLTMRPTDTQYF. DNA of the CDR3: TGCGCCAGCAGCTTAACCATGCGGCCCACAGATACGCAGTATTTT.

This clonotype was seen more than once but under ten times. This sequence joins TRBV20-1 and TRBJ2-5; maybe TRBD2 (6 bases). CDR1 DFQATT and CDR2 SNEGSKA come from the germline V gene (reference sequence). The CDR3 covers 16 residues. Trimming took off 2 bases at V and 1 base at J, with 17 bases between the two ends. CDR3 region: CSARNSNRDSQETQYF. The CDR3 DNA is TGCAGTGCTAGAAACTCGAACCGGGACTCCCAAGAGACCCAGTACTTC.

The chain has TRBV6-1 and TRBJ2-3; a possible D gene is TRBD1 (6 bases). Trimming took off 6 bases at V and 1 base at J, with 17 bases between the two ends. CDR3 size: 16 residues. The germline V gene encodes CDR1 MNHNS and CDR2 SASEGT. CDR3: CASSATGFGGTDTQYF. Written as DNA, the CDR3 is TGTGCCAGCAGCGCAACAGGGTTTGGGGGCACAGATACGCAGTATTTT.

The DNA of the CDR3 is TGCAGTGCTACCGGGGGACCGAACCCTGTCGGAGCTTTCTTT. Its protein product is CSATGGPNPVGAFF. The V call is TRBV20-1, the J call TRBJ1-1; possible D gene TRBD1, 5 bases. The V and J ends lost 4 bases and 10 bases respectively, with 22 bases between them. The CDR3 has 14 residues. Germline V CDR1 and CDR2: DFQATT, SNEGSKA (reference sequence).

Ten or more counts support this clonotype. The gene calls are TRBV6-5 and TRBJ2-5; 12 bases are a match to TRBD1. Unmatched junction bases numbered 7, after V lost 2 bases and J lost 6 bases. CDR1 and CDR2 from the germline V gene are MNHEY and SVGAGI. The CDR3 sequence is 16 residues long. CDR3 bases: TGTGCCAGCAGTTACCCCGGGACAGGGGGCGCGAAGACCCAGTACTTC. This encodes CASSYPGTGGAKTQYF.

This chain connects TRBV9 to TRBJ2-1; D is unresolved. Germline values: CDR1 SGDLS, CDR2 YYNGEE. V lost 0 bases and J lost 3, with 10 bases in between. The CDR3 is 15 residues long. Here the CDR3 reads CASSVEAGDYNEQFF. DNA for the CDR3: TGTGCCAGCAGCGTAGAGGCAGGTGACTACAATGAGCAGTTCTTC.

This clonotype was counted a few times. The V call is TRBV6-5, the J call TRBJ2-5, with D possibly being TRBD1 (6 bases). Germline CDR1 reads MNHEY; CDR2 reads SVGAGI. The CDR3 contains 15 residues. V was cut by 3 bases and J by 5 bases, with 16 bases left in between. The CDR3 sequence is CASSYWAGVGETQYF. The CDR3 region has the DNA TGTGCCAGCAGTTATTGGGCAGGGGTGGGGGAGACCCAGTACTTC.

This clonotype was found a few times. The chain links TRBV5-1 to TRBJ2-3; 7 bases fit TRBD2. The germline V gene has CDR1 SGHRS and CDR2 YFSETQ. The CDR3 runs to 15 residues. The junction had 9 bases not matched to a gene; V was cut back by 2 bases and J by 6 bases. CDR3 in amino acids: CASSLAGLYTDTQYF. CDR3 DNA: TGCGCCAGCAGCTTAGCGGGGTTGTACACGGATACGCAGTATTTT.

The genes are TRBV10-3 and TRBJ2-1; weak D call: TRBD1 (6 bases). CDR3 length: 13 residues. CDR1 is ENHRY and CDR2 is SYGVKD in the germline V gene. The V gene lost 6 bases and the J gene lost 7 bases, with 13 bases spanning the gap. The CDR3 loop is CAIRPTGENEQFF. The CDR3 DNA sequence: TGTGCCATCAGGCCGACAGGTGAGAATGAGCAGTTCTTC.

This clonotype came up a few times. CDR3 residues: CASSQHSGRFSTDTQYF. The DNA for the CDR3 is TGTGCCAGCAGTCAGCATAGCGGGAGGTTCAGCACAGATACGCAGTATTTT. The rearrangement links TRBV6-1 to TRBJ2-3; 10 nucleotides match TRBD2. In germline, CDR1 is MNHNS, CDR2 SASEGT. Losses at the gene ends were 5 bases for V and 0 bases for J; bases not matched to a gene: 8. The CDR3 loop spans 17 amino acids.